This T cell receptor beta chain originates from a study of early T cells in non-severe SARS-CoV-2 infection. With 4 bases removed from V and 4 bases from J, the gap between germline ends came to 8 bases. Germline CDR1 is SGHTA and CDR2 is FQGNSA. This CDR3 spans 12 amino acids. In this sample, this clonotype turned up many times. TCRdb analysed the 5' RACE reads with MiXCR anew, one entry per CDR3 protein. The table has around 99,000 distinct CDR3 sequences, 11% seen once. The TCR was taken from an adult who was a healthcare worker with PCR-confirmed SARS-CoV-2 infection or an uninfected control (not recorded which). Sequencing was done on a sample of whole blood. This chain links TRBV7-2 with TRBJ2-7; D is perhaps TRBD1 (6 bases). The CDR3 DNA reads TGTGCCAGCAGCTCACAGGGATACGAGCAGTACTTC. This codes for CASSSQGYEQYF.